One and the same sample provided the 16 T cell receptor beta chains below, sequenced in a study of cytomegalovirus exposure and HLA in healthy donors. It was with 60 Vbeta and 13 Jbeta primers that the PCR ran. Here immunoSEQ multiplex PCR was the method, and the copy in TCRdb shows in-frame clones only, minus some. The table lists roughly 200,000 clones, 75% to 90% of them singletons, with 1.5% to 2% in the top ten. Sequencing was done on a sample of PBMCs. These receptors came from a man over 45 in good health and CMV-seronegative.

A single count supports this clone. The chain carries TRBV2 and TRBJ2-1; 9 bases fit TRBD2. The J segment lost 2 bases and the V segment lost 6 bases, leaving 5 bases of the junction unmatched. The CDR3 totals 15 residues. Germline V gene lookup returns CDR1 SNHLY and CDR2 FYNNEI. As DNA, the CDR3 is TGTGCCAGCAGGACTAGCGGAGCGACCTACAATGAGCAGTTCTTC. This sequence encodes CASRTSGATYNEQFF. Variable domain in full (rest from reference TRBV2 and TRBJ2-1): EPEVTQTPSHQVTQMGQEVILRCVPISNHLYFYWYRQILGQKVEFLVSFYNNEISEKSEIFDDQFSVERPDGSNFTLKIRSTKLEDSAMYFCASRTSGATYNEQFFGPGTRLTVL.

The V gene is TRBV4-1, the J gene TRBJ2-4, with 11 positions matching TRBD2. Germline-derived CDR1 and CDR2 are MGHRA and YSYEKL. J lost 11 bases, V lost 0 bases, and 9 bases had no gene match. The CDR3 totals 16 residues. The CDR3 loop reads CASSQDRLAGGHLQYF. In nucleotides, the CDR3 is TGCGCCAGCAGCCAAGATCGGCTAGCGGGGGGCCACCTTCAGTACTTC.

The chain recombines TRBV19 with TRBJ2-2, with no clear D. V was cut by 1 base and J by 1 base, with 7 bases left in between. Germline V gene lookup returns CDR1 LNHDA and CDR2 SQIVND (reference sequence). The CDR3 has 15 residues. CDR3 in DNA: TGTGCCAGTAGTATAGGTAACTTGAACACCGGGGAGCTGTTTTTT. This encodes CASSIGNLNTGELFF.

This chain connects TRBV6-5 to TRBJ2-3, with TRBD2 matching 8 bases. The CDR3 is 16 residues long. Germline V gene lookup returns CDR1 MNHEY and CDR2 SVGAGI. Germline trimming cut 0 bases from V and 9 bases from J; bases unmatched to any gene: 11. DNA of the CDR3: TGTGCCAGCAGTTACTCGAGAGCGGGGGAAGGCCTGACGCAGTATTTT. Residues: CASSYSRAGEGLTQYF.

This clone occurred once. The CDR3 reads CASRGEGAGEETQYF. In nucleotides, the CDR3 is TGTGCCAGCAGGGGTGAGGGGGCAGGAGAAGAGACCCAGTACTTC. This chain links TRBV6-1 with TRBJ2-5, with 7 bases fitting TRBD1. This CDR3 has 15 residues. Germline V gene sequence: CDR1 MNHNS, CDR2 SASEGT. V trimming: 6 bases; J trimming: 3 bases; junction bases outside the gene matches: 10.

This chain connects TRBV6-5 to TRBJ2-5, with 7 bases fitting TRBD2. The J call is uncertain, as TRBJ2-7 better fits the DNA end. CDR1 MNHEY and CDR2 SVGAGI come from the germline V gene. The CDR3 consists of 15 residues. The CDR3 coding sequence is TGTGCCAGCAGTTCGTATAGCGGGCGGTCGGACGAGCAGTACTTC. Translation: CASSSYSGRSDEQYF.

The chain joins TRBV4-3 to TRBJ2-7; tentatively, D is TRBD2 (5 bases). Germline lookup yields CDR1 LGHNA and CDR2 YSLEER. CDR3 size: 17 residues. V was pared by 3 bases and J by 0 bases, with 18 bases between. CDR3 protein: CASSQTMSGFSSYEQYF. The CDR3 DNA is TGCGCCAGCAGCCAGACTATGAGCGGTTTTAGCTCCTACGAGCAGTACTTC.

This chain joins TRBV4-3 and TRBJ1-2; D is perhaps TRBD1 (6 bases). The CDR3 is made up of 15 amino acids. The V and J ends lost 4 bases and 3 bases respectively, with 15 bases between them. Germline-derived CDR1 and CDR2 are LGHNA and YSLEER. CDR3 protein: CASSRRRGTYYGYTF. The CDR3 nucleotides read TGCGCCAGCAGCCGCCGAAGGGGGACCTACTATGGCTACACCTTC.

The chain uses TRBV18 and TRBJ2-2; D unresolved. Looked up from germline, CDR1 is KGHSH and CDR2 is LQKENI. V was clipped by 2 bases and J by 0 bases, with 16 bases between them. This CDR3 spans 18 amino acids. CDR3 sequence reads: CASSPGLYEATNTGELFF. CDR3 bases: TGTGCCAGCTCACCAGGTTTATACGAGGCCACGAACACCGGGGAGCTGTTTTTT.

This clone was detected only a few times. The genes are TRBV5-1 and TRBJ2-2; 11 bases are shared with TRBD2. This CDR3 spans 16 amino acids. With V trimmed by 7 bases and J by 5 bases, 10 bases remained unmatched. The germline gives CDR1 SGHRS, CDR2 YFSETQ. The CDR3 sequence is CASRSLAGGPTGELFF. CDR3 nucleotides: TGCGCCAGCCGCTCCCTAGCGGGGGGCCCGACCGGGGAGCTGTTTTTT.

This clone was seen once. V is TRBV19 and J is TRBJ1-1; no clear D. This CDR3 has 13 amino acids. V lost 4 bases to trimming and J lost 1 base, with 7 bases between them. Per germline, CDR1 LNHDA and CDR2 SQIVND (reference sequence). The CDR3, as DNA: TGTGCCAGTAGTACCCACAAGAACACTGAAGCTTTCTTT. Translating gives CASSTHKNTEAFF.

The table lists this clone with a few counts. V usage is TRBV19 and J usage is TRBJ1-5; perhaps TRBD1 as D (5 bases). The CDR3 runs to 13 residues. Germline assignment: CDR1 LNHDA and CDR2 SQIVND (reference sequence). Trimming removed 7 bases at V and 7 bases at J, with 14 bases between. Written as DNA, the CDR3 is TGTGCCAGTAATTCAGCGAAGGGGCAGCCCCAGCATTTT. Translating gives CASNSAKGQPQHF.

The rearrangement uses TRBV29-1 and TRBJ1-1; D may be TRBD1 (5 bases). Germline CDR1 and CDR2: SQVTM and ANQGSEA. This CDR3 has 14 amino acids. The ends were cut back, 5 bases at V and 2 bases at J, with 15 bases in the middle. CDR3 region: CSVSKGPRNTEAFF. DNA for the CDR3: TGCAGCGTTAGCAAGGGGCCTAGAAACACTGAAGCTTTCTTT.

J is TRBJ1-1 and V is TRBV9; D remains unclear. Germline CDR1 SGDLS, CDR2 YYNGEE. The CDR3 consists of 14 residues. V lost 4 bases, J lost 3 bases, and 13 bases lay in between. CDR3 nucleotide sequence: TGTGCCAGCAGCCCCCGGGAAGGGTACACTGAAGCTTTCTTT. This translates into CASSPREGYTEAFF.

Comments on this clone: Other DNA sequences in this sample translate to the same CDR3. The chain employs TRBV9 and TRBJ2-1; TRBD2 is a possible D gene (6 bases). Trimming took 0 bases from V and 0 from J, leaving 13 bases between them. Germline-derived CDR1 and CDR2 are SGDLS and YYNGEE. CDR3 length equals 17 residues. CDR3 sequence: CASSVGGSGGSYNEQFF. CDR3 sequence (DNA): TGTGCCAGCAGCGTAGGTGGTAGCGGAGGCTCCTACAATGAGCAGTTCTTC.

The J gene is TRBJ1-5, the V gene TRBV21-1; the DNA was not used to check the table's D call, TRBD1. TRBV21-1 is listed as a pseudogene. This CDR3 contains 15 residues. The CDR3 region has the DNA TGTGCCAGCAGCCCCCCGGCCAGGGGCCATCAGCCCCAGCATTTT. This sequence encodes CASSPPARGHQPQHF.